This T cell receptor beta chain was obtained from a study of cytomegalovirus exposure and HLA in healthy donors. Study results and caveats: Further analysis, carried out later, found HLA-associated TCR beta chains more clonally expanded than equally common other chains. The study found most TCR sequences rare, yet found some public TCRs in many donors.

Remarks on this clone: The antigen is undetermined.

Germline CDR1 reads LNHDA; CDR2 reads SQIVND (reference sequence). The junction had 4 bases not matched to a gene; V was cut back by 4 bases and J by 5 bases. The CDR3 sequence is 13 residues long. Each of the donors was a healthy bone marrow donor. The PCR was carried out with 60 Vbeta primers and 13 Jbeta primers. Here immunoSEQ multiplex PCR was the method, and the copy in TCRdb shows in-frame clones only, minus some. Of fewer than 85,000 clones in the sample, more than 65% were seen once. The gene calls are TRBV19 and TRBJ2-5, with 7 bases identical to TRBD1. The TCR originated in a man aged 65 to 79 in good health and CMV-seropositive. The specimen was PBMCs. The CDR3 reads CASSKGARETQYF. For the CDR3, the DNA is TGTGCCAGTAGTAAGGGGGCGCGGGAGACCCAGTACTTC.